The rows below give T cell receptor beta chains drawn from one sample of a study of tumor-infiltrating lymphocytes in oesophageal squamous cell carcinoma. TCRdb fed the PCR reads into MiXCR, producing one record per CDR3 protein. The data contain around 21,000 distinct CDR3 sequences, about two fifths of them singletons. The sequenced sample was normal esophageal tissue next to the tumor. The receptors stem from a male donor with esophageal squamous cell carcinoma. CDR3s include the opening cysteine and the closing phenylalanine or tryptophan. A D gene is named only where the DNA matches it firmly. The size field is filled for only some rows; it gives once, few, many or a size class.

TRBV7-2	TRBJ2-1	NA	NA	CASSLAGGPGSSYNEQFF	TGTGCCAGCAGCTTAGCGGGAGGCCCGGGAAGCTCCTACAATGAGCAGTTCTTC
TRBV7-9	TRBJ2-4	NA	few	CASSLMGDKNIQYF	TGTGCCAGCAGCTTAATGGGGGACAAAAACATTCAGTACTTC
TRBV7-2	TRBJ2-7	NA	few	CASSYHYEQYF	TGTGCCAGCAGCTACCACTACGAGCAGTACTTC
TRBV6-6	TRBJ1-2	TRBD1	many	CASSLLRTGGQAYGYTF	TGTGCCAGCAGCTTACTCCGGACAGGGGGGCAGGCCTATGGCTACACCTTC
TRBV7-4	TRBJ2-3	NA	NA	CASSLAQNTDTQYF	TGTGCCAGCAGCTTAGCCCAGAACACAGATACGCAGTATTTT
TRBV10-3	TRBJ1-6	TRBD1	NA	CAISGTGEGSLHF	TGTGCCATCAGCGGGACAGGGGAGGGGTCCCTCCACTTT
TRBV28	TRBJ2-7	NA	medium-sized	CASSLGTTIYEQYF	TGTGCCAGCAGTCTCGGGACCACTATCTACGAGCAGTACTTC
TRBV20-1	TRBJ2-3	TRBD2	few	CSARSSGPSTDTQYF	TGCAGTGCTCGAAGTAGCGGGCCTAGCACAGATACGCAGTATTTT
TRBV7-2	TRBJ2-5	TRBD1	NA	CASNPGGRETQYF	TGTGCCAGCAATCCAGGGGGCAGGGAGACCCAGTACTTC
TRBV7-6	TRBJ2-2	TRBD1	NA	CASSAMAGTATGELFF	TGTGCCAGCAGCGCCATGGCCGGGACAGCCACCGGGGAGCTGTTTTTT
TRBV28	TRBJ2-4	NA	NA	CASSPHRQGGYF	TGTGCCAGCAGTCCACACCGACAGGGAGGTTACTTC
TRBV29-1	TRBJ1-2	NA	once	CSVQFLGSYTF	TGCAGCGTTCAGTTTTTAGGGAGCTACACCTTC
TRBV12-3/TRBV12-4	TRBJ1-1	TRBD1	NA	CASSRGTASSGGTEAFF	TGTGCCAGCAGCCGCGGGACAGCATCGTCGGGGGGGACTGAAGCTTTCTTT
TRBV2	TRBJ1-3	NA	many	CASRTAPSGNTIYF	TGTGCCAGTAGGACAGCTCCCTCTGGAAACACCATATATTTT
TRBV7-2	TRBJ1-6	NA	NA	CASSLGGTTNSPLHF	TGTGCCAGCAGCTTAGGGGGGACAACTAATTCACCCCTCCACTTT
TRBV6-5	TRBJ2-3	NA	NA	CASSYWGTFTDTQYF	TGTGCCAGCAGTTACTGGGGAACTTTCACAGATACGCAGTATTTT
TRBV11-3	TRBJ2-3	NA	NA	CASSLGRVETDTQYF	TGTGCCAGCAGCTTAGGCCGGGTTGAAACAGATACGCAGTATTTT
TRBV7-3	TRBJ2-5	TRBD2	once	CASSLTGGLAGGETQYF	TGTGCCAGCAGCTTAACGGGGGGACTAGCGGGAGGCGAGACCCAGTACTTC
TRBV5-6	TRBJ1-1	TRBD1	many	CASSGVGDRGMNTEAFF	TGTGCCAGCAGCGGAGTAGGGGACAGGGGAATGAACACTGAAGCTTTCTTT
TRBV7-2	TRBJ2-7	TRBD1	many	CASSRDRISDEQYF	TGTGCCAGCAGCCGGGACAGAATTTCCGACGAGCAGTACTTC
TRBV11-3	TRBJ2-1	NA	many	CASSLGWREQFF	TGTGCCAGCAGCTTAGGTTGGCGTGAGCAGTTCTTC
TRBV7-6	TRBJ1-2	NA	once	CASSPRGANGYTF	TGTGCCAGCAGCCCCCGAGGGGCTAATGGCTACACCTTC
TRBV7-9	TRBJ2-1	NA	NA	CASSQNGPAGEQFF	TGTGCCAGCAGCCAGAACGGGCCTGCGGGTGAGCAGTTCTTC
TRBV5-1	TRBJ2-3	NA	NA	CASSLGLSDTQYF	TGCGCCAGCAGCTTAGGCCTATCGGATACGCAGTATTTT
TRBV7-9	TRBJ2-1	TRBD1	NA	CASSLGLPGQGILNEQFF	TGTGCCAGCAGCTTAGGATTACCGGGACAGGGGATTCTCAATGAGCAGTTCTTC
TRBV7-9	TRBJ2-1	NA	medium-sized	CASSLVGDNEQFF	TGTGCCAGCAGCTTGGTGGGGGATAATGAGCAGTTCTTC
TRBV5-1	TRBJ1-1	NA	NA	CASSIGHGTGTEAFF	TGCGCCAGCAGCATCGGACACGGTACGGGGACTGAAGCTTTCTTT
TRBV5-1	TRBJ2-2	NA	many	CASSLEGGRTGELFF	TGCGCCAGCAGCTTGGAGGGGGGGCGGACCGGGGAGCTGTTTTTT
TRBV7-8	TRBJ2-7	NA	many	CASSLVDGPYEQYF	TGTGCCAGCAGCTTAGTGGACGGACCCTACGAGCAGTACTTC
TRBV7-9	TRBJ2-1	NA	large	CASTLGPNEQFF	TGTGCCAGCACTCTAGGGCCCAATGAGCAGTTCTTC
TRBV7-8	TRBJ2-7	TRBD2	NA	CASSLRTSGYEQYF	TGTGCCAGCAGCTTACGGACTAGCGGCTACGAGCAGTACTTC
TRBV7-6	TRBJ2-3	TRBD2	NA	CASRPGLAGGSDTQYF	TGTGCCAGCAGACCCGGACTAGCGGGAGGGTCCGATACGCAGTATTTT
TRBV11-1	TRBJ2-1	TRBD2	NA	CASSFRGLRGGSYNEQFF	TGTGCCAGCAGCTTTAGGGGGTTGCGCGGGGGGTCCTACAATGAGCAGTTCTTC
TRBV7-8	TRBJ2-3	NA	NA	CASSLAVAGAGTDTQYF	TGTGCCAGCAGCTTAGCCGTAGCAGGAGCGGGCACAGATACGCAGTATTTT
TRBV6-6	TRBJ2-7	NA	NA	CASSYAGDSYEQYF	TGTGCCAGCAGTTACGCAGGAGACTCCTACGAGCAGTACTTC
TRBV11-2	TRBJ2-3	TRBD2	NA	CASSTRLAGNQYF	TGTGCCAGCAGCACTCGACTAGCGGGAAATCAGTATTTC
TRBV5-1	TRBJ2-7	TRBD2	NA	CASSSLTGGYEQYF	TGCGCCAGCAGCTCGTTGACGGGAGGGTACGAGCAGTACTTC
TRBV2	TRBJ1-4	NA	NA	CASSEEGTGEKLFF	TGTGCCAGCAGTGAAGAAGGGACTGGTGAAAAACTGTTTTTT
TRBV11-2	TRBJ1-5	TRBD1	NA	CASSSTGQINQPQHF	TGTGCCAGCAGCTCTACGGGACAGATCAATCAGCCCCAGCATTTT
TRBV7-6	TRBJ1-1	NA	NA	CASSLGGGWGTEAFF	TGTGCCAGCAGCTTAGGGGGGGGTTGGGGCACTGAAGCTTTCTTT
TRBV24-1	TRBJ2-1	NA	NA	CATSGWGDFGHNEQFF	TGTGCCACCAGTGGCTGGGGGGACTTTGGGCACAATGAGCAGTTCTTC
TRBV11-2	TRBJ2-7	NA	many	CASSLDPRLGEQYF	TGTGCCAGCAGCTTAGATCCTCGGTTGGGGGAGCAGTACTTC
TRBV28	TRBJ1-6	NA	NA	CASRAGGSVQETPYF	TGTGCCAGCCGCGCCGGCGGGAGTGTCCAAGAGACCCCGTACTTT